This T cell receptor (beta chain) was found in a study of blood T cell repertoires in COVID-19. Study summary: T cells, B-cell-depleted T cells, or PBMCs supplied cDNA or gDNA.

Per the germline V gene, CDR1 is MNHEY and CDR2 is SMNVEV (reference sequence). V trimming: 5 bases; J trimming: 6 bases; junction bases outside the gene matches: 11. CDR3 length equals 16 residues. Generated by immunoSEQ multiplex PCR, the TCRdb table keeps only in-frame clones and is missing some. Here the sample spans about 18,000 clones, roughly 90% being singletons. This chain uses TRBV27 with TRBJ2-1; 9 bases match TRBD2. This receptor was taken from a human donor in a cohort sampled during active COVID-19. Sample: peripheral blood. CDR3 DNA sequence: TGTGCCAGCAGTCAGCCGGGACTAGCCCCTCTCAATGAGCAGTTCTTC. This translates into CASSQPGLAPLNEQFF.